This TCR beta chain is drawn from a study of identical twins. This clonotype was detected ten times or more. TCRdb called the 5' RACE reads again in MiXCR, with one record for every CDR3 protein. In the table there are 400,000 to 650,000 distinct CDR3 sequences, about 20% of which are singletons. These same data were also listed under a study on T cells expressing NK-cell markers. That source adds: Of the CD8+ T cell pool in about six donors, roughly 1.0-7.0% was accounted for by dominant NKG2C+ clonotypes. Whether the expanded NKG2C+ T cell clones recognized HCMV remained unclear.

Sequences were obtained from CD4+ T cells sorted from blood. The sequence came from a young woman in good health.

For the CDR3, the DNA is TGTGCCAGCAAGGTTGCCGCGACTAACTATGGCTACACCTTC. This translates into CASKVAATNYGYTF. This chain links TRBV12-3 or TRBV12-4 with TRBJ1-2; D is unclear. The CDR3 covers 14 residues. Trimming pared 7 bases from V and 0 bases from J, leaving 12 bases between.